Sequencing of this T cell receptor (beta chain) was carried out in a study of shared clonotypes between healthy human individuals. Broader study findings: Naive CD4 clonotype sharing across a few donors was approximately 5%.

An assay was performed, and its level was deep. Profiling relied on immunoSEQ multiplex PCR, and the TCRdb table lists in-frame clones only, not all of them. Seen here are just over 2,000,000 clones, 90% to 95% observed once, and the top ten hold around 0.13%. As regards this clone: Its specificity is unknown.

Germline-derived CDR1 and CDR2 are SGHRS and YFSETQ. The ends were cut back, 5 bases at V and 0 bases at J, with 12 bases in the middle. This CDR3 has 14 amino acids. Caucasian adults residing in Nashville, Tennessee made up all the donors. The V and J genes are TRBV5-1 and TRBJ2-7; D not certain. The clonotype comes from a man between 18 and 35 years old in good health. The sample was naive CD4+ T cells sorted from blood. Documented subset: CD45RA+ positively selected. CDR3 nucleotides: TGCGCCAGCAGAAGGACCGAAAGCTCCTACGAGCAGTACTTC. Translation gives CASRRTESSYEQYF.